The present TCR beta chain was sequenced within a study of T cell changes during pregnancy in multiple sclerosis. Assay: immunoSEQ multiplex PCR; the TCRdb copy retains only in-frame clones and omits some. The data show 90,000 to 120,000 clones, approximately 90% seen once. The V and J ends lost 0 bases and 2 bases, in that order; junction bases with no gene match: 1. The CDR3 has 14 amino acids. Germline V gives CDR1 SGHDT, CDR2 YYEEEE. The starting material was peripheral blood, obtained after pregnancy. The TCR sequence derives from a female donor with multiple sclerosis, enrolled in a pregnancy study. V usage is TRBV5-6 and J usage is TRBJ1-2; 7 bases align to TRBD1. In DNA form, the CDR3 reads TGTGCCAGCAGCTTGGGGACAGGAAACTATGGCTACACCTTC. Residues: CASSLGTGNYGYTF.